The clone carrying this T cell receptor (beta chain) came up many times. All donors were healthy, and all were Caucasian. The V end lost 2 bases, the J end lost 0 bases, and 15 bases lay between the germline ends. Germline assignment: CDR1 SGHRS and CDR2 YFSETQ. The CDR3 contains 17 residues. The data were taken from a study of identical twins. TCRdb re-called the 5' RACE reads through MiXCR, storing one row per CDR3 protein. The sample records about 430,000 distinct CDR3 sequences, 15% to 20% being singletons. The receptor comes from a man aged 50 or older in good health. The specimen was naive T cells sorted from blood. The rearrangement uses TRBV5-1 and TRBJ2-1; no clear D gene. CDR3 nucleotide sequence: TGCGCCAGCAGCTTAGGATCCGGCGGCAGCTCCTACAATGAGCAGTTCTTC. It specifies CASSLGSGGSSYNEQFF.